This entry is about one T cell receptor (beta chain). The antigen is unknown. The method was immunoSEQ multiplex PCR; TCRdb's version includes in-frame clones alone and lacks a portion of them. This table has about 260,000 clones, 85% to 95% appearing once. The entry originates in a study of T cell responses to AZD1222 COVID-19 vaccine. Study-wide points: Baseline seropositivity characterized only six AZD1222 recipients. Nearly half of the spike-specific TCRs reportedly recognize variant regions that carry no mutations.

V lost 1 base to trimming and J lost 1 base, with 4 bases between them. The CDR3 has 13 amino acids. Germline-derived CDR1 and CDR2 are LGHDT and YNNKEL (reference sequence). The source was peripheral blood, collected on day 0 of AZD1222 vaccination. This TCR derives from an adult in good health. The rearrangement uses TRBV3-1 (or the pseudogene TRBV3-2) and TRBJ1-1; D call uncertain. DNA of the CDR3: TGTGCCAGCAGCCAAGGAGGGAACACTGAAGCTTTCTTT. This sequence encodes CASSQGGNTEAFF.